This TCR beta chain stems from a study of identical twins (dated by TCRdb to the mid-2010s). Describing the broader study: TCR alpha and beta repertoires from monozygotic twins, unrelated adults of various ages and cord blood were deep-sequenced to test whether fetal clonotypes persist. To rule out contamination, the twin experiments were replicated at different times with different library preparation protocols.

All donors were healthy Caucasians. Three unrelated non-twin adults were additionally sequenced: a male aged 18 to 30, a male aged 50 to 60 and a female aged 50 to 60. Using Miltenyi CD45RO+ enrichment and human naive T-cell isolation kits, memory (CD45RO+) and naive T cells were isolated from PBMC. Taken from the germline V gene, the CDR1 and CDR2 loops are SNHLY and FYNNEI. A distance of 17 bases separates the germline ends of V and J, which lose 7 bases and 2 bases respectively. Taken from cysteine to phenylalanine, the CDR3 has 15 residues. The entry retains the CDR3 DNA only, 45 bases that are in frame from base 1. The table lists this clonotype with many counts. Its antigen is not yet known. No base-level quality is on record; no much larger clone is a single base apart. Results the study describes overall, beyond this receptor: Fewer insertions were carried by abundant cord blood beta clonotypes; a weaker similar trend was observed in young adult naive repertoires, while no such trend was observed in memory repertoires. Compared with coincidental sharing between unrelated individuals, out-of-frame TCR alpha sequences shared between twins had an excess of sequences with low generation probability. The excess sharing between twins in beta out-of-frame sequences was weaker because fewer shared sequences reduced the signal-to-noise ratio. Because the same donors could not be followed over many years, the conclusions relied on cross-sectional statistical analysis. In monozygotic twins, recombination models systematically underestimated out-of-frame TCR alpha sharing, but the models matched the sharing seen between unrelated individuals. Zero-insertion analyses could be partly confounded by invariant T cells such as MAIT and iNKT, though diverse VJ usage argued against such confounding for most clonotypes.

The library was obtained by 5' RACE. Instrument used: Illumina HiSeq 2000. Template switching introduced a universal primer binding site; the final cDNA contained a unique molecular identifier, enabling accurate counting of TCR cDNA molecules. Specific primers in the conserved constant-segment region were used to synthesize first-strand cDNA for the TCR alpha and beta chains. To control for contamination, each cDNA library was double barcoded with a SMART-Mk sample barcode plus Illumina barcodes. TruSeq adapter sequences, together with Illumina sample barcodes, were added in two successive PCR steps. The TCR alpha and beta cDNA libraries were sequenced on the Illumina HiSeq platform using custom primers. As for the original processing: MiGEC was used to process raw reads and extract unique molecular identifiers, and MiXCR was used to find CDR3 positions. For each individual, recombination models were inferred using an EM algorithm with the repgenHMM and IGoR tools. Shared clonotypes were analyzed with the tcR package in R, and sharing was normalized by the product of cloneset sizes. To study raw recombination free of thymic and clonal selection effects, out-of-frame nonproductive sequences were analyzed. Starting from the raw public reads, TCRdb applied fastp trimming at Q25, assembled clones with MiXCR and retained in-frame beta chains. Rows with one shared CDR3 protein collapse into an entry with the most common genes and DNA. TCRdb assigned the V and J calls; the authors' analysis was not used. The sample table records 420,000 or so distinct CDR3 sequences; approximately 17% of these occur just once. The ten biggest clones cover roughly an eighth of the sample.

The clonotype originates from a man between 45 and 60 years old in good health. Recombination connected TRBV2 to TRBJ1-2, and possibly TRBD1, on 5 matching bases. The specimen sequenced was naive T cells sorted from blood. In the paper's terms, the cell subset or site label means: cells isolated with a human naive T-cell isolation kit. The CDR3 corresponds to CASTRRQQLNYGYTF. The base sequence is TGTGCCAGCACTCGACGACAGCAGCTCAACTATGGCTACACCTTC. Here the CDR3 is joined to the reference TRBV2 and TRBJ1-2 genes, and the full variable domain is: EPEVTQTPSHQVTQMGQEVILRCVPISNHLYFYWYRQILGQKVEFLVSFYNNEISEKSEIFDDQFSVERPDGSNFTLKIRSTKLEDSAMYFCASTRRQQLNYGYTFGSGTRLTVV.